The 15 T cell receptor beta chains given below trace back to one sample, sequenced in a study of cytomegalovirus exposure and HLA in healthy donors. The PCR was carried out with 60 Vbeta primers and 13 Jbeta primers. Assay used: immunoSEQ multiplex PCR; TCRdb lists only in-frame clones, some missing. The sample has 150,000 to 200,000 clones; about 75% are singletons. Sequencing was performed on PBMCs. These receptors came from a woman between 50 and 59 years old in good health and CMV-seropositive.

The chain carries TRBV6-1 and TRBJ1-3; no reliable D call. Per germline, CDR1 MNHNS and CDR2 SASEGT. Trimming removed 4 bases from V and 6 bases from J, with 13 bases in between. This CDR3 has 14 residues. DNA of the CDR3: TGTGCCAGCAGTGGCCCCCAGCGCACAAACACCATATATTTT. This encodes CASSGPQRTNTIYF.

The rearrangement links TRBV19 to TRBJ2-3; 10 bases match TRBD2. This CDR3 contains 16 residues. V lost 5 bases, J lost 2 bases, and 7 bases stayed unmatched. Germline V gene sequence: CDR1 LNHDA, CDR2 SQIVND (reference sequence). CDR3 amino acids: CASSPLAGAYTDTQYF. DNA of the CDR3: TGTGCCAGTAGTCCCCTAGCGGGGGCGTACACAGATACGCAGTATTTT.

The genes are TRBV30 and TRBJ1-2, with 9 bases identical to TRBD1. Germline CDR1 GTSNPN, CDR2 SVGIG (reference sequence). Trimming removed 5 bases from V and 7 bases from J; junction bases left unmatched: 8. The CDR3 spans 13 residues. As DNA, the CDR3 is TGTGCCTGGGGGACAGGGTTTATTAGTGGCTACACCTTC. Translation: CAWGTGFISGYTF.

V usage is TRBV30 and J usage is TRBJ2-3, with a possible D match to TRBD2 (6 bases). CDR3 size: 16 residues. Germline CDR1 and CDR2: GTSNPN and SVGIG (reference sequence). Trimming pared 0 bases from V and 3 bases from J, leaving 16 bases between. CDR3 sequence: CAWSVLIRGRTDTQYF. CDR3 DNA sequence: TGTGCCTGGAGTGTACTAATTCGGGGGAGGACAGATACGCAGTATTTT.

The CDR3 coding sequence is TGTGCCAGCTCACCAGAAGTGGGCAGGGTTGGTGGCTACACCTTC. Translating it yields CASSPEVGRVGGYTF. The V and J genes are TRBV18 and TRBJ1-2; tentatively, D is TRBD1 (5 bases). The CDR3 consists of 15 residues. Trimming removed 2 bases from V and 7 bases from J, with 17 bases in between. In germline, CDR1 is KGHSH, CDR2 LQKENI.

V is TRBV6-6 and J is TRBJ2-2; a possible D gene is TRBD2 (6 bases). Germline lookup yields CDR1 MNHNY and CDR2 SVGAGI (reference sequence). The ends were cut back, 3 bases at V and 1 base at J, with 9 bases in the middle. There are 15 residues in the CDR3. CDR3 DNA: TGTGCCAGCAGTTATGTGCGGGGGAACACCGGGGAGCTGTTTTTT. This sequence encodes CASSYVRGNTGELFF.

V is TRBV6-1 and J is TRBJ2-5; no definite D call. Trimming stripped 4 bases from V and 1 base from J, with 10 bases between. The CDR3 has 14 residues. CDR1 and CDR2 from the germline V gene are MNHNS and SASEGT. Here the CDR3 DNA reads TGTGCCAGCAGTGGAGTGTTGCCCCAAGAGACCCAGTACTTC. It yields the protein CASSGVLPQETQYF.

This chain uses TRBV5-1 with TRBJ1-1, with TRBD1 identical over 9 bases. V gave up 2 bases and J gave up 7 bases; unmatched junction bases: 6. Looked up from germline, CDR1 is SGHRS and CDR2 is YFSETQ. The CDR3 is 14 residues long. CDR3 amino acids: CASSLVGQGIEAFF. CDR3 nucleotides: TGCGCCAGCAGCTTAGTGGGACAGGGTATTGAAGCTTTCTTT.

CDR3 sequence (DNA): TGTGCCAGCAGTCGACAGGGAGCGTTCGAGCAGTACTTC. Residues: CASSRQGAFEQYF. The V call is TRBV7-8, the J call TRBJ2-7; 7 bases match TRBD1. The trim removed 6 bases at V and 6 bases at J, leaving 8 bases unmatched. Germline V lookup: CDR1 SGHVS, CDR2 FQNEAQ. The CDR3 is made up of 13 amino acids.

A single count supports this clone. This rearrangement joins TRBV2 to TRBJ2-5; 10 bases agree with TRBD2. CDR1 and CDR2 from the germline V gene are SNHLY and FYNNEI. J lost 2 bases, V lost 5 bases, and 5 bases had no gene match. There are 15 residues in the CDR3. The CDR3 spells CASSWTSGLQETQYF. CDR3 in DNA: TGTGCCAGCAGTTGGACTAGCGGACTTCAAGAGACCCAGTACTTC.

The rearrangement links TRBV10-1 to TRBJ1-4; 7 bases are a match to TRBD1. V trimming: 7 bases; J trimming: 2 bases; junction bases outside the gene matches: 10. This CDR3 region has 16 residues. Germline CDR1 is WNHNN and CDR2 is SYGVQD (reference sequence). CDR3 bases: TGCGCCAGCATACCGACAGGGCTTGGGACTAATGAAAAACTGTTTTTT. Translation gives CASIPTGLGTNEKLFF.

The genes are TRBV7-6 and TRBJ1-2; D perhaps matches TRBD1 (6 bases). This CDR3 has 15 amino acids. Trimming took 1 base from V and 4 from J, leaving 13 bases between them. Germline values: CDR1 SGHVS, CDR2 FNYEAQ. The DNA for the CDR3 is TGTGCCAGCAGCTTAGTAGGAGGACAGCCCTATGGCTACACCTTC. It specifies CASSLVGGQPYGYTF.

This sequence joins TRBV6-4 and TRBJ2-3; a weak D match, TRBD2 (6 bases). Trimming took 5 bases from V and 5 from J, leaving 23 bases between them. The CDR3 loop spans 17 amino acids. Germline CDR1 and CDR2: MRHNA and SNTAGT. CDR3 sequence reads: CASSQDYLKLWEDTQYF. CDR3 bases: TGTGCCAGCAGTCAGGACTACCTCAAACTTTGGGAAGATACGCAGTATTTT.

This clone was detected once. The chain uses TRBV11-2 and TRBJ1-4; D remains unclear. Per germline, CDR1 SGHAT and CDR2 FQNNGV. This CDR3 comprises 13 residues. Between the trimmed V and J ends, which lost 5 bases and 8 bases, there was a span of 12 bases. CDR3 coding DNA: TGTGCCAGCAGCAACGGGCGGGGAGAAAAACTGTTTTTT. As protein: CASSNGRGEKLFF.

This sequence joins TRBV29-1 and TRBJ2-5, with 8 bases aligning to TRBD1. This CDR3 comprises 12 residues. Germline values: CDR1 SQVTM, CDR2 ANQGSEA. V was pared by 7 bases and J by 2 bases, with 3 bases of the junction left unmatched. The CDR3 sequence is CSAGTGQETQYF. Here the CDR3 DNA reads TGCAGCGCAGGGACAGGACAAGAGACCCAGTACTTC.